Described below is a single T cell receptor beta chain sequence and its context. Its target is not known. Using immunoSEQ multiplex PCR, the repertoire was profiled, and TCRdb retains in-frame clones only, with some absent. In the table there are about 410,000 clones, about 88% of which are singletons. This record comes from a study of Ad26.COV2.S vaccination and SARS-CoV-2 variants. Study conclusions and caveats: Participants in the vaccine arm had higher spike-specific TCR breadth; placebo recipients had lower.

Treatment described: some 20 received Ad26.COV2.S at low or high dose, single or two shots; 5 received placebo; per-sample allocation not given. At day 63 after the first vaccine or placebo injection, samples were drawn. Trimming shortened V by 7 bases and J by 0 bases, and 12 bases separated the two germline ends. The CDR3 runs to 14 residues. The germline gives CDR1 SNHLY, CDR2 FYNNEI. The chain couples TRBV2 to TRBJ1-1, with TRBD1 as a possible D gene (5 bases). This specimen was peripheral blood, taken in a trial of Ad26.COV2.S vaccine versus placebo. This clonotype originated in a person between 18 and 59 years old who received the Ad26.COV2.S COVID-19 vaccine or a placebo. CDR3: CASNRDGLNTEAFF. The CDR3 DNA reads as TGTGCCAGCAACCGGGACGGCCTGAACACTGAAGCTTTCTTT.